The sequence of this T cell receptor beta chain was determined in a study of blood T cell repertoires in COVID-19. Study-wide background: Samples representing acute and convalescent COVID-19 were sourced from the United States, Italy and Spain. PBMCs, B-cell-depleted T cells, or T cells provided the cDNA or gDNA that made up the material.

How the authors handled the data: Nucleated cell number was recorded as an estimate derived from reference gene primer amplification. Clones were sequenced by immunoSEQ multiplex PCR, and TCRdb holds only the in-frame ones, with some missing. V and J calls and clone size are as listed in that table; D and trimming were resolved from the DNA. The repertoire holds about 7,800 clones, with approximately 85% as singletons. V was pared by 5 bases and J by 3 bases, with 23 bases between. The CDR3 contains 17 residues. Germline V lookup: CDR1 SGHNT, CDR2 YYREEE (reference sequence). The genes are TRBV5-4 and TRBJ1-1; D unresolved. The sequenced sample consisted of peripheral blood. The clonotype comes from a woman in her sixties with active COVID-19. CDR3 amino acids: CASRRAGGYTGYTEAFF. In nucleotides, the CDR3 is TGTGCCAGCAGGCGGGCCGGAGGCTACACTGGGTACACTGAAGCTTTCTTT. The full variable domain, in which reference TRBV5-4 and TRBJ1-1 provide the parts outside the CDR3, is ETGVTQSPTHLIKTRGQQVTLRCSSQSGHNTVSWYQQALGQGPQFIFQYYREEENGRGNFPPRFSGLQFPNYSSELNVNALELDDSALYLCASRRAGGYTGYTEAFFGQGTRLTVV.